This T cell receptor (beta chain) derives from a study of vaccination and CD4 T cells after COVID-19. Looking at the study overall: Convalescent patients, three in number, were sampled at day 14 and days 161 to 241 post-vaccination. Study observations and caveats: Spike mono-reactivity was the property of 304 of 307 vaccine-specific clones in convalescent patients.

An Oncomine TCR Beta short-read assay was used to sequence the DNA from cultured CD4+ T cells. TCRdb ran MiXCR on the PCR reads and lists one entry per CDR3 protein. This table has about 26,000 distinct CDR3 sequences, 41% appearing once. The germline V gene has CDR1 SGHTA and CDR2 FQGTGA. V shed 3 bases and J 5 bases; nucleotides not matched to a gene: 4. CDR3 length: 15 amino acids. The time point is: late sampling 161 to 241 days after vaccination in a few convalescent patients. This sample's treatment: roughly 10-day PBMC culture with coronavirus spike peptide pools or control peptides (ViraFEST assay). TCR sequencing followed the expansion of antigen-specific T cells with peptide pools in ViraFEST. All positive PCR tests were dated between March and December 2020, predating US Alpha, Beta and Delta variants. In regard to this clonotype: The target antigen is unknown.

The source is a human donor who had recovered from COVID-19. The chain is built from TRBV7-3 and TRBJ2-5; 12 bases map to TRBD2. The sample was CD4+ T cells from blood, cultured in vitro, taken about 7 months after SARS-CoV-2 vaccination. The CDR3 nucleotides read TGTGCCAGCAGCTTGGGACTAGCGGGTTACGAGACCCAGTACTTC. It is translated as CASSLGLAGYETQYF. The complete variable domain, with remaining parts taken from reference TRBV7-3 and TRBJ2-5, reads GAGVSQTPSNKVTEKGKYVELRCDPISGHTALYWYRQSLGQGPEFLIYFQGTGAADDSGLPNDRFFAVRPEGSVSTLKIQRTERGDSAVYLCASSLGLAGYETQYFGPGTRLLVL.